What follows are 23 T cell receptor beta chains derived from one specimen sequenced in a study of response to subunit inactivated influenza vaccine. TCRdb processed the RT-PCR reads anew with MiXCR; each CDR3 protein has one entry. The profile shows some 300,000 distinct CDR3 sequences, about 20% of them singletons. The sequencing used PBMCs from blood, collected less than 22 months after vaccination. Receptor source: a man in his fifties or sixties who received an inactivated influenza vaccine.

The chain uses TRBV2 and TRBJ2-1; TRBD2 matches 11 bases. With V trimmed by 6 bases and J by 9 bases, 4 bases remained unmatched. This CDR3 region has 13 residues. CDR1 is SNHLY and CDR2 is FYNNEI in the germline V gene. CDR3 sequence (DNA): TGTGCCAGCAGCGGACTAGCGGGTTTTGAGCAGTTCTTC. Amino acid sequence: CASSGLAGFEQFF.

This clonotype was detected a few times. The chain employs TRBV6-5 and TRBJ1-1, with 7 bases that match TRBD1. Germline V gives CDR1 MNHEY, CDR2 SVGAGI. Trimming at V came to 2 bases and at J to 8 bases, leaving 2 bases not matched to a gene. The CDR3 totals 12 residues. CDR3 residues: CASSYGTEEAFF. The CDR3 nucleotides read TGTGCCAGCAGTTACGGGACAGAAGAAGCTTTCTTT.

This clonotype has only a few counts. V usage is TRBV18 and J usage is TRBJ1-1; no firm D call. CDR1 and CDR2 (germline): KGHSH, LQKENI. V lost 5 bases, J lost 1 base, and 8 bases lay in between. This CDR3 contains 13 residues. Written as DNA, the CDR3 is TGTGCCAGCTCATATGCGACGAACACTGAAGCTTTCTTT. This gives the protein CASSYATNTEAFF. Complete variable domain (other parts from reference TRBV18 and TRBJ1-1): NAGVMQNPRHLVRRRGQEARLRCSPMKGHSHVYWYRQLPEEGLKFMVYLQKENIIDESGMPKERFSAEFPKEGPSILRIQQVVRGDSAAYFCASSYATNTEAFFGQGTRLTVV.

This clonotype was picked up a small number of times. V and J are TRBV20-1 and TRBJ2-2; 10 nucleotides agree with TRBD1. The V segment lost 6 bases and the J segment 5 bases; nucleotides outside the gene matches: 9. Per germline, CDR1 DFQATT and CDR2 SNEGSKA (reference sequence). The length of the CDR3 is 15 residues. The CDR3 is CSARQGAIRTGELFF. The CDR3 DNA sequence: TGCAGTGCCAGACAGGGGGCAATTAGGACCGGGGAGCTGTTTTTT.

This rearrangement joins TRBV12-3 or TRBV12-4 to TRBJ2-6; tentatively, D is TRBD1 (5 bases). This CDR3 contains 18 residues. V dropped 2 bases and J dropped 1 base, with 15 bases sitting between them. This CDR3 is CASSLRSGLGSGANVLTF. Written as DNA, the CDR3 is TGTGCCAGCAGTTTAAGATCAGGGTTGGGATCTGGGGCCAACGTCCTGACTTTC.

DNA for the CDR3: TGTGCCAGTTTACCGGGACAGGGCACAGATACGCAGTATTTT. Protein sequence: CASLPGQGTDTQYF. This chain uses TRBV7-9 with TRBJ2-3; 8 bases match TRBD1. The CDR3 is 14 residues long. Trimming cost V 9 bases and J 1 base; bases outside gene matches: 6. Germline lookup yields CDR1 SEHNR and CDR2 FQNEAQ (reference sequence).

This clonotype was counted many times. The chain combines TRBV3-1 with TRBJ2-5; maybe TRBD2 (5 bases). This CDR3 is built from 15 residues. Deletions cut 2 bases from V and 4 bases from J, with 14 bases between. Germline CDR1 LGHDT, CDR2 YNNKEL (reference sequence). The DNA of the CDR3 is TGTGCCAGCAGCCAAAGAGGACTCCCGGGAGAGACCCAGTACTTC. It is translated as CASSQRGLPGETQYF.

This clonotype showed up just a few times. The chain recombines TRBV6-5 with TRBJ2-3; 13 bases match TRBD2. The V gene end was trimmed by 0 bases and the J gene end by 6 bases; junction bases not matched to a gene: 3. CDR1 and CDR2 from the germline V gene are MNHEY and SVGAGI. The CDR3 totals 16 residues. The CDR3 DNA reads TGTGCCAGCAGTTACTCGGGACTAGCGGGAACGGATACGCAGTATTTT. Its translation: CASSYSGLAGTDTQYF.

The rearrangement joins TRBV15 to TRBJ1-1; possibly TRBD1 for D (5 bases). Per germline, CDR1 LNHNV and CDR2 YYDKDF (reference sequence). V lost 0 bases and J 12 bases, leaving 14 bases between the germline ends. This CDR3 is built from 13 residues. The CDR3 is CATSRDGAGRTFF. In DNA, the CDR3 is TGTGCCACCAGCAGAGATGGAGCAGGGCGGACTTTCTTT.

This clonotype occurred many times. V is TRBV20-1 and J is TRBJ2-1, with 14 bases matching TRBD2. Trimming at V came to 6 bases and at J to 3 bases, leaving 10 bases not matched to a gene. This CDR3 has 17 residues. Germline-derived CDR1 and CDR2 are DFQATT and SNEGSKA (reference sequence). The CDR3 sequence is CSASGLAGGIYYNEQFF. The DNA of the CDR3 is TGCAGTGCATCCGGACTAGCGGGGGGCATATACTACAATGAGCAGTTCTTC.

V and J are TRBV7-9 and TRBJ2-1; D may be TRBD2 (5 bases). The V end was cut by 4 bases, the J end by 10 bases, with 35 bases between. The CDR3 spans 20 residues. Germline V lookup: CDR1 SEHNR, CDR2 FQNEAQ (reference sequence). CDR3 residues: CASSWEGRNPRGLLYEEQFF. Written as DNA, the CDR3 is TGTGCCAGCAGCTGGGAAGGCAGAAACCCTCGGGGATTATTGTACGAGGAGCAGTTCTTC.

This clonotype was observed a few times. The chain recombines TRBV5-1 with TRBJ1-2; TRBD1 is a possible D gene (5 bases). The CDR3 is 15 amino acids. The V and J ends lost 0 bases and 8 bases respectively, with 17 bases between them. Per germline, CDR1 SGHRS and CDR2 YFSETQ. CDR3 protein: CASSLARQNLNGYTF. CDR3 coding DNA: TGCGCCAGCAGCTTGGCCCGACAGAACCTTAACGGCTACACCTTC.

The chain recombines TRBV13 with TRBJ2-7, with 11 bases lining up with TRBD2. Germline CDR1 PRHDT, CDR2 FYEKMQ (reference sequence). Germline trimming cut 5 bases from V and 1 base from J; bases unmatched to any gene: 4. The CDR3 is made up of 15 amino acids. The CDR3 DNA is TGTGCCAGCAGCACCCGACTAGCGGGGTCCTACGAGCAGTACTTC. It yields the protein CASSTRLAGSYEQYF.

There are a few counts of this clonotype. The chain carries TRBV6-5 and TRBJ2-6; no clear D. V was cut by 4 bases and J by 2 bases, with 9 bases left in between. This CDR3 is built from 15 residues. Germline V gene sequence: CDR1 MNHEY, CDR2 SVGAGI. The CDR3 region has the DNA TGTGCCAGCAGTTTATTGGGCCCTGGGGCCAACGTCCTGACTTTC. This translates into CASSLLGPGANVLTF.

This clonotype was detected only a few times. The chain recombines TRBV6-6 with TRBJ2-3, with 12 bases that match TRBD2. Germline CDR1 reads MNHNY; CDR2 reads SVGAGI (reference sequence). The J segment lost 0 bases and the V segment lost 0 bases, leaving 10 bases of the junction unmatched. The CDR3 covers 20 residues. CDR3 region: CASSYSKEGLAGFSTDTQYF. DNA of the CDR3: TGTGCCAGCAGTTACTCGAAGGAGGGACTAGCGGGCTTTAGCACAGATACGCAGTATTTT.

This clonotype occurred a few times. The chain links TRBV3-1 to TRBJ1-5; D remains ambiguous. CDR1 is LGHDT and CDR2 is YNNKEL in the germline V gene (reference sequence). The CDR3 sequence is 15 residues long. Trimming shortened V by 1 base and J by 9 bases, and 16 bases separated the two germline ends. The CDR3 protein is CASSQAGNLAAPQHF. The CDR3, as DNA: TGTGCCAGCAGCCAAGCGGGCAACCTCGCCGCGCCCCAGCATTTT.

V is TRBV5-4 and J is TRBJ2-1, with 7 bases aligning to TRBD2. Germline V gene sequence: CDR1 SGHNT, CDR2 YYREEE (reference sequence). J was trimmed by 3 bases and V by 4 bases; bases with no gene match: 13. The CDR3 covers 17 residues. This chain's CDR3 is CASSLPPGAGRYNEQFF. CDR3 DNA sequence: TGTGCCAGCAGCCTGCCCCCAGGAGCGGGGCGCTACAATGAGCAGTTCTTC. Using reference TRBV5-4 and TRBJ2-1 for the parts outside the CDR3, the full variable domain is ETGVTQSPTHLIKTRGQQVTLRCSSQSGHNTVSWYQQALGQGPQFIFQYYREEENGRGNFPPRFSGLQFPNYSSELNVNALELDDSALYLCASSLPPGAGRYNEQFFGPGTRLTVL.

The chain recombines TRBV6-1 with TRBJ2-2; D is undetermined. Germline assignment: CDR1 MNHNS and CDR2 SASEGT. The CDR3 extends over 14 amino acids. Deletions cut 0 bases from V and 7 bases from J, with 9 bases between. CDR3 sequence: CASSEAQASGELFF. The CDR3, as DNA: TGTGCCAGCAGTGAAGCGCAGGCTAGCGGGGAGCTGTTTTTT.

In this sample, this clonotype turned up many times. This chain uses TRBV7-2 with TRBJ1-1; no definite D call. The ends were cut back, 2 bases at V and 1 base at J, with 11 bases in the middle. The germline gives CDR1 SGHTA, CDR2 FQGNSA. There are 15 residues in the CDR3. The CDR3 loop is CASSLFTDGNTEAFF. As DNA, the CDR3 is TGTGCCAGCAGCTTATTCACCGACGGGAACACTGAAGCTTTCTTT.

This clonotype was found a few times. The V gene is TRBV11-2, the J gene TRBJ2-2, with TRBD2 identical over 13 bases. CDR3 length: 15 amino acids. V shed 5 bases, J shed 7 bases, and the junction held 4 bases outside the gene matches. The germline V gene has CDR1 SGHAT and CDR2 FQNNGV. The CDR3: CASSRLAGGVGELFF. For the CDR3, the DNA is TGTGCCAGCAGCCGACTAGCGGGAGGTGTCGGGGAGCTGTTTTTT.

This clonotype was seen once. The rearrangement links TRBV24-1 to TRBJ2-1; either TRBD1 or TRBD2 may fit D (5 bases each). Germline V gene data show CDR1 as KGHDR and CDR2 as SFDVKD. V lost 5 bases to trimming and J lost 6 bases, with 19 bases between them. The CDR3 loop spans 16 amino acids. The CDR3 DNA follows: TGTGCCACCAGTGCCGCCCCAGGCAGGGACCCCAATGAGCAGTTCTTC. It encodes CATSAAPGRDPNEQFF.

The table lists this clonotype with a few counts. The chain is built from TRBV19 and TRBJ1-2; D call uncertain. The CDR3 has 14 amino acids. V shed 0 bases and J shed 6 bases, with 11 bases lying between them. Germline CDR1 and CDR2: LNHDA and SQIVND (reference sequence). The CDR3 protein is CASSIDSSPDGYTF. In DNA, the CDR3 is TGTGCCAGTAGTATAGACAGCAGTCCGGATGGCTACACCTTC.

DNA for the CDR3: TGTGCCAGCAGCTACAGCGGCGCAGATACGCAGTATTTT. The encoded protein is CASSYSGADTQYF. The gene calls are TRBV11-3 and TRBJ2-3; a weak D match, TRBD2 (5 bases). Deletions cut 4 bases from V and 4 bases from J, with 9 bases between. Germline V gives CDR1 SGHNT, CDR2 YENEEA. This CDR3 is 13 amino acids long.